This T cell receptor (beta chain) was obtained from a study of cytomegalovirus exposure and HLA in healthy donors. Trimming took off 8 bases at V and 3 bases at J, with 17 bases between the two ends. The CDR3 length is 14 residues. Germline V gives CDR1 MDHEN, CDR2 SYDVKM. Primers included in the PCR were 60 Vbeta and 13 Jbeta primers. Sequencing was performed with immunoSEQ multiplex PCR; in TCRdb, only in-frame clones are kept and a portion is missing. The sample totals about 67,000 clones. The chain has TRBV28 and TRBJ2-7, with TRBD2 as a possible D gene (6 bases). The sample comprised PBMCs. This TCR was sampled from a woman aged 25 to 39 in good health and CMV-seronegative. DNA for the CDR3: TGTGCCAGCGTGGGGACTTCGGACCGCTACGAGCAGTACTTC. Translating gives CASVGTSDRYEQYF.